Listed below are T cell receptor beta chains from one sample, sequenced in a study of T cells in Graves' hyperthyroidism and ophthalmopathy. Using its own MiXCR run on the multiplex PCR reads, TCRdb lists one record per CDR3 protein. The top ten hold roughly a fifth of the sample, which has around 360,000 distinct CDR3 sequences, over 12% seen once. The sample consisted of blood. The receptors were gathered from a woman in her sixties or seventies with Graves' ophthalmopathy. Each CDR3 is given with its conserved first and last residue. A D gene is named only where the DNA matches it firmly. Clone size appears in some rows only: once, few, many, or a class for an expanded clone.

.,TRBV6-5,14,TRBD2,TRBJ2-1,CASSYLAANNEQFF,TGTGCCAGCAGTTACCTAGCGGCCAACAATGAGCAGTTCTTC
many,TRBV20-1,14,.,TRBJ2-7,CSASSVWLADEQYF,TGCAGTGCTAGCTCGGTGTGGCTAGCAGACGAGCAGTACTTC
.,TRBV20-1,16,TRBD2,TRBJ2-4,CSASSAGGIAKNIQYF,TGCAGTGCTAGTTCGGCGGGAGGGATTGCCAAAAACATTCAGTACTTC
few,TRBV27,13,.,TRBJ2-3,CASSWRSRDTQYF,TGTGCCAGCAGTTGGCGGAGCAGAGATACGCAGTATTTT
few,TRBV7-9,14,TRBD1,TRBJ1-2,CASRRGQGDYGYTF,TGTGCCAGCAGGCGGGGACAGGGTGACTATGGCTACACCTTC
many,TRBV3-1,16,TRBD2,TRBJ2-1,CASSQTPGLAYNEQFF,TGTGCCAGCAGCCAAACCCCGGGACTAGCCTACAATGAGCAGTTCTTC
few,TRBV2,11,.,TRBJ2-7,CASLGVYEQYF,TGTGCCAGCCTAGGGGTTTACGAGCAGTACTTC
.,TRBV6-2/TRBV6-3,12,.,TRBJ2-1,CASTAREQKQFF,TGTGCCAGCACAGCCCGGGAGCAAAAGCAGTTCTTC
.,TRBV6-1,16,TRBD1,TRBJ2-2,CASSERRDRNTGELFF,TGTGCCAGCAGTGAACGCCGGGACAGGAACACCGGGGAGCTGTTTTTT
many,TRBV7-3,13,.,TRBJ1-1,CASSLTSYTEAFF,TGTGCCAGCAGCTTAACGAGCTACACTGAAGCTTTCTTT
many,TRBV11-2,14,.,TRBJ2-7,CASSPWDDSYEQYF,TGTGCCAGCAGCCCTTGGGATGACTCCTACGAGCAGTACTTC
many,TRBV3-1,15,TRBD1,TRBJ2-5,CASSPSGGSVETQYF,TGTGCCAGCAGCCCCTCAGGGGGTAGCGTGGAGACCCAGTACTTC
many,TRBV29-1,15,TRBD2,TRBJ2-1,CSVSAPSGTPNEQFF,TGCAGCGTCTCCGCCCCTAGCGGGACGCCCAATGAGCAGTTCTTC
few,TRBV19,13,.,TRBJ2-3,CASSTTGGDTQYF,TGTGCCAGTAGTACGACAGGTGGAGATACGCAGTATTTT
.,TRBV5-5,16,.,TRBJ2-6,CASSLGPTSGANVLTF,TGTGCCAGCAGCCTTGGGCCTACCTCTGGGGCCAACGTCCTGACTTTC
.,TRBV5-1,13,.,TRBJ2-1,CASSLEPYNEQFF,TGCGCCAGCAGCTTGGAGCCCTACAATGAGCAGTTCTTC
many,TRBV7-2,14,TRBD2,TRBJ2-7,CASSLGLAVSEQYF,TGTGCCAGCAGCTTGGGACTAGCGGTCTCTGAGCAGTACTTC
.,TRBV6-1,16,TRBD2,TRBJ2-7,CASRPSLAGNSYEQYF,TGTGCCAGCAGACCTTCACTAGCGGGCAACTCCTACGAGCAGTACTTC
many,TRBV3-1,11,.,TRBJ1-2,CASGDTYGYTF,TGTGCCAGCGGGGACACCTATGGCTACACCTTC
many,TRBV28,14,.,TRBJ1-5,CASSLLHSNQPQHF,TGTGCCAGCAGTTTACTGCATAGCAATCAGCCCCAGCATTTT
few,TRBV13,14,TRBD2,TRBJ2-1,CASRAGGSSNEQFF,TGTGCCAGCAGGGCGGGAGGTTCCAGCAATGAGCAGTTCTTC
few,TRBV7-9,18,.,TRBJ2-7,CASSPAVRGRLSSYEQYF,TGTGCCAGCAGCCCGGCCGTTAGAGGACGCTTAAGTAGCTACGAGCAGTACTTC
.,TRBV20-1,14,.,TRBJ1-1,CSARTPRGLTEAFF,TGCAGTGCTAGAACACCCAGGGGCCTGACTGAAGCTTTCTTT
few,TRBV30,13,.,TRBJ2-7,CAWSVGRRYEQYF,TGTGCCTGGAGTGTAGGACGGAGGTACGAGCAGTACTTC
few,TRBV19,13,TRBD1,TRBJ1-2,CASNTGANYGYTF,TGTGCCAGTAATACAGGGGCTAACTATGGCTACACCTTC
few,TRBV7-2,14,.,TRBJ1-3,CASSFGSDLNTIYF,TGTGCCAGCAGCTTCGGGAGCGACCTAAACACCATATATTTT
.,TRBV18,16,.,TRBJ2-7,CASSPQPGPTPSGQYF,TGTGCCAGCTCACCCCAACCGGGACCTACGCCGTCTGGGCAGTACTTC
many,TRBV12-3/TRBV12-4,14,.,TRBJ1-1,CASRRQPRNTEAFF,TGTGCCAGCAGACGACAGCCCCGCAACACTGAAGCTTTCTTT
many,TRBV2,13,TRBD1,TRBJ2-1,CASRGTGVNEQFF,TGTGCCAGCAGGGGGACAGGGGTGAATGAGCAGTTCTTC
.,TRBV20-1,15,TRBD2,TRBJ2-1,CSAPGGALIHNEQFF,TGCAGTGCCCCGGGAGGGGCGCTTATCCACAATGAGCAGTTCTTC
few,TRBV28,13,.,TRBJ1-1,CASRHVTNTEAFF,TGTGCCAGCAGACATGTTACAAACACTGAAGCTTTCTTT
many,TRBV7-3,15,TRBD2,TRBJ2-1,CASSLIAGGPNEQFF,TGTGCCAGCAGCTTAATAGCGGGAGGGCCCAATGAGCAGTTCTTC
.,TRBV20-1,15,TRBD2,TRBJ2-5,CSARRTSGPQETQYF,TGCAGTGCTAGAAGGACTAGCGGGCCTCAAGAGACCCAGTACTTC
many,TRBV5-5,16,TRBD2,TRBJ2-7,CASERRGLAGAGEQYF,TGTGCCAGCGAGCGGAGGGGCTTGGCGGGAGCCGGCGAGCAGTACTTC
.,TRBV20-1,16,TRBD1,TRBJ2-2,CSAKGDRGRVTGELFF,TGCAGTGCTAAGGGGGACAGGGGGCGAGTCACCGGGGAGCTGTTTTTT
.,TRBV6-1,13,.,TRBJ2-7,CASTLSGTYEQYF,TGTGCCAGCACTCTTAGTGGGACCTACGAGCAGTACTTC
many,TRBV27,15,.,TRBJ2-2,CASSFQGVVTGELFF,TGTGCCAGCAGTTTTCAGGGAGTGGTCACCGGGGAGCTGTTTTTT
many,TRBV11-2,13,.,TRBJ2-7,CASSLDRAHEQYF,TGTGCCAGCAGCTTAGACCGAGCCCACGAGCAGTACTTC
many,TRBV18,16,.,TRBJ1-5,CASSPSNQLSNQPQHF,TGTGCCAGCTCACCTAGTAATCAGCTTAGCAATCAGCCCCAGCATTTT
many,TRBV2,13,.,TRBJ1-2,CASSARGNYGYTF,TGTGCCAGCAGTGCGAGGGGGAACTATGGCTACACCTTC
many,TRBV2,15,.,TRBJ2-1,CASSEAGGSYNEQFF,TGTGCCAGCAGTGAAGCGGGGGGATCCTACAATGAGCAGTTCTTC
many,TRBV20-1,13,.,TRBJ2-7,CSARTGTYYEQYF,TGCAGTGCGCGCACCGGGACATACTACGAGCAGTACTTC
few,TRBV19,16,TRBD2,TRBJ2-2,CASSIELAGAFGELFF,TGTGCCAGTAGTATAGAACTAGCGGGAGCATTCGGGGAGCTGTTTTTT
many,TRBV27,14,.,TRBJ2-7,CASTLRQGLTEQYF,TGTGCCAGCACCCTCCGCCAGGGGCTCACCGAGCAGTACTTC
few,TRBV5-1,13,.,TRBJ2-5,CASGGQIQETQYF,TGCGCCAGCGGCGGACAGATCCAAGAGACCCAGTACTTC
few,TRBV2,11,.,TRBJ2-1,CANSEQDEQFF,TGTGCCAACAGTGAACAAGATGAGCAGTTCTTC
many,TRBV5-1,16,TRBD1,TRBJ1-1,CASSLQQGARSTEAFF,TGCGCCAGCAGCTTACAACAGGGGGCGCGGAGCACTGAAGCTTTCTTT
.,TRBV29-1,13,.,TRBJ2-2,CSSTRENTGELFF,TGCAGCTCAACCAGGGAAAACACCGGGGAGCTGTTTTTT
.,TRBV5-1,16,TRBD1,TRBJ1-2,CASSLAGQGLDYGYTF,TGCGCCAGCAGCTTGGCTGGACAGGGGCTGGACTATGGCTACACCTTC
many,TRBV7-3,16,TRBD1,TRBJ2-5,CASRPTGTGGGETQYF,TGTGCCAGCAGACCTACCGGGACAGGGGGCGGGGAGACCCAGTACTTC
many,TRBV2,17,TRBD2,TRBJ2-7,CASSEAASGEEPYEQYF,TGTGCCAGCAGTGAAGCGGCTAGCGGGGAAGAGCCCTACGAGCAGTACTTC
few,TRBV9,15,TRBD2,TRBJ2-1,CASSPGGRSMNEQFF,TGTGCCAGCAGCCCGGGGGGAAGGAGTATGAATGAGCAGTTCTTC
few,TRBV28,11,.,TRBJ2-5,CASTGQETQYF,TGTGCCAGCACGGGGCAAGAGACCCAGTACTTC
.,TRBV7-2,13,.,TRBJ1-2,CASSEQGNYGYTF,TGTGCCAGCAGCGAACAGGGTAACTATGGCTACACCTTC
few,TRBV28,17,TRBD1,TRBJ2-1,CASSLWTGTGAHDEQFF,TGTGCCAGCAGTTTATGGACCGGGACAGGGGCGCATGATGAGCAGTTCTTC